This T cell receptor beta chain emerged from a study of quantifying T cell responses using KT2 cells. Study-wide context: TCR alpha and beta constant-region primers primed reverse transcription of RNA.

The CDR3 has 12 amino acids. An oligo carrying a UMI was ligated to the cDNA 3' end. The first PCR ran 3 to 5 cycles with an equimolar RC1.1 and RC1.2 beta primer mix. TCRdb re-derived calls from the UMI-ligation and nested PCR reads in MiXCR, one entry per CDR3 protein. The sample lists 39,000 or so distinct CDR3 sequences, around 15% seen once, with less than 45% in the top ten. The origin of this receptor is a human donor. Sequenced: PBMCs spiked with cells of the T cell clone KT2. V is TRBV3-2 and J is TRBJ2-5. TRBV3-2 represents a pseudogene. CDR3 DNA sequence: TGTGCCAGCAGCCAAGAGCAAGAGACCCAGTACTTC. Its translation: CASSQEQETQYF.